Listed here is a single T cell receptor beta chain. The data were obtained in a study of blood T cell repertoires in COVID-19. Looking at the study overall: Collection of acute and convalescent COVID-19 samples took place in the United States, Italy and Spain. The analysed material was cDNA or gDNA that came from T cells, B-cell-depleted T cells, or PBMCs.

Germline CDR1 is GTSNPN and CDR2 is SVGIG (reference sequence). This CDR3 region has 13 residues. With 0 bases clipped from V and 6 bases from J, the junction kept 3 bases outside the gene matches. Original processing methods: How many nucleated cells were present was estimated from reference gene primer amplification. Profiled with immunoSEQ multiplex PCR; TCRdb holds only in-frame clones, not every one. Clone size and the V and J calls come from that table; the DNA yielded D and trimming. The sample lists under 150,000 clones, more than 75% occurring once. Material for sequencing was peripheral blood. V and J are TRBV30 and TRBJ2-7; 9 bases line up with TRBD1. The sequence was obtained from a woman aged 40 to 49 with acute or convalescent COVID-19. The DNA for the CDR3 is TGTGCCTGGAGTGTCCAGACAGGGGGCGAGCAGTACTTC. Amino acid sequence: CAWSVQTGGEQYF.